This T cell receptor (beta chain) is from a study of blood T cell repertoires in COVID-19. The V and J ends lost 2 bases and 4 bases respectively, with 2 bases between them. The CDR3 has 12 residues. The germline gives CDR1 MNHEY, CDR2 SVGAGI. Data came from immunoSEQ multiplex PCR; TCRdb stores just in-frame clones and leaves some out. The sample lists 150,000 to 200,000 clones, approximately 87% occurring once. The chain uses TRBV6-5 and TRBJ2-2; D remains unclear. The source material was peripheral blood. This TCR was recovered from a young woman who had recovered from COVID-19. In DNA, the CDR3 is TGTGCCAGCAGTTACCTCACCGGGGAGCTGTTTTTT. Encoded protein: CASSYLTGELFF.